This T cell receptor (beta chain) was identified in a study of blood T cell repertoires in COVID-19. This clone was detected only a few times. Produced via immunoSEQ multiplex PCR; TCRdb's table is partial and in-frame only. Among a few hundred thousand clones, 85% were seen once, and the ten largest hold roughly 3.4%. Germline CDR1 is MNHEY and CDR2 is SMNVEV (reference sequence). The CDR3 loop spans 16 amino acids. V gave up 1 base and J gave up 5 bases; unmatched junction bases: 3. Material for sequencing was peripheral blood. The chain is built from TRBV27 and TRBJ1-6, with TRBD1 identical over 9 bases. The receptor comes from a young woman with acute or convalescent COVID-19. CDR3 sequence: CASSLYGQGNNSPLHF. CDR3 nucleotides: TGTGCCAGCAGTTTATATGGACAGGGGAATAATTCACCCCTCCACTTT.